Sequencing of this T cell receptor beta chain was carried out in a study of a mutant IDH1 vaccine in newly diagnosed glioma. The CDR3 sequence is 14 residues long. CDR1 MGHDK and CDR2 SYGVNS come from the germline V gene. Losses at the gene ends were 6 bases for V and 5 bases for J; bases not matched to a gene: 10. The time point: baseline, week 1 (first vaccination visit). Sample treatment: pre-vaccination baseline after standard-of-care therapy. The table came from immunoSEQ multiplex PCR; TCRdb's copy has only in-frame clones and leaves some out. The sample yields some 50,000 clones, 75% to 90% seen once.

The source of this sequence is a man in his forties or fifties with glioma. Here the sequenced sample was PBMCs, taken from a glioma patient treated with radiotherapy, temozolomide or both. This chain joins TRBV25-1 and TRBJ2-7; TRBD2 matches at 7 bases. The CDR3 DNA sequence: TGTGCCAGCAGGGGGGAGGGATGGTCTCACGAGCAGTACTTC. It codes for CASRGEGWSHEQYF.